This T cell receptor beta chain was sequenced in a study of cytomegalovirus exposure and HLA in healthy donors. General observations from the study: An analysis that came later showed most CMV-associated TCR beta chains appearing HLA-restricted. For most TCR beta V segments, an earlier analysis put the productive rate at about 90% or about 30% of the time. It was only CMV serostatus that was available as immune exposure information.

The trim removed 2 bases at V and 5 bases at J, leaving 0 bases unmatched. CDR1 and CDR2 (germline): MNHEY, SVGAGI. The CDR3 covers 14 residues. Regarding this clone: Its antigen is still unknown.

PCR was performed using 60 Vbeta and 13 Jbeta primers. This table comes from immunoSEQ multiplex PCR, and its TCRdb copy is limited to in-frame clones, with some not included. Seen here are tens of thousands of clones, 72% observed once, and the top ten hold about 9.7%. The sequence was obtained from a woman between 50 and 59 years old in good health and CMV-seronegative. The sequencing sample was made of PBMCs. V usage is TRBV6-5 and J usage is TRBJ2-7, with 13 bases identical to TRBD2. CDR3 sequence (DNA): TGTGCCAGCAGTTACGGACTAGCGGGAGACGAGCAGTACTTC. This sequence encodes CASSYGLAGDEQYF.